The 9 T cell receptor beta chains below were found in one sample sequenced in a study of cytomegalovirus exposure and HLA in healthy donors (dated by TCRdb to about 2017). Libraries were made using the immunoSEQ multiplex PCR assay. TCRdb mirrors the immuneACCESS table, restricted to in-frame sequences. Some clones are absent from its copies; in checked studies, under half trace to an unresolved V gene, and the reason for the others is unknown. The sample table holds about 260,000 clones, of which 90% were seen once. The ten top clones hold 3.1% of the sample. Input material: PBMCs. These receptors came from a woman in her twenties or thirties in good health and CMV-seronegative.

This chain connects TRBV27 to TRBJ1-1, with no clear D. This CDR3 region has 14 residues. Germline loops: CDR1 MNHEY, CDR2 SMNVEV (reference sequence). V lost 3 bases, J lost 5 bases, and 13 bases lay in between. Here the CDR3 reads CASSLGLQGTEAFF. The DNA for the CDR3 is TGTGCCAGCAGTTTGGGCTTACAAGGAACTGAAGCTTTCTTT.

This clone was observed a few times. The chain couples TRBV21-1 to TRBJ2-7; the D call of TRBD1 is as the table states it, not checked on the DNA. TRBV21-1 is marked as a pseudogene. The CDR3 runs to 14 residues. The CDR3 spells CASRTRQSSYEQYF. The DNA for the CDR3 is TGTGCCAGCAGGACCAGACAGAGCTCCTACGAGCAGTACTTC.

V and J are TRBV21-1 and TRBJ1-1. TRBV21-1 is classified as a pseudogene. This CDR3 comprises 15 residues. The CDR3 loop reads CASSKGRGGNTEAFF. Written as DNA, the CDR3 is TGTGCCAGCAGCAAAGGAAGAGGCGGCAACACTGAAGCTTTCTTT.

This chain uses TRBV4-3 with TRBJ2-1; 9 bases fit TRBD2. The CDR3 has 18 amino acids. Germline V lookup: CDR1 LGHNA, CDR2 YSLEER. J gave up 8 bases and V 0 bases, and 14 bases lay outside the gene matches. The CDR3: CASSQDEGRIAGAHEQFF. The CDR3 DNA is TGCGCCAGCAGCCAAGATGAGGGCCGGATAGCGGGAGCCCATGAGCAGTTCTTC.

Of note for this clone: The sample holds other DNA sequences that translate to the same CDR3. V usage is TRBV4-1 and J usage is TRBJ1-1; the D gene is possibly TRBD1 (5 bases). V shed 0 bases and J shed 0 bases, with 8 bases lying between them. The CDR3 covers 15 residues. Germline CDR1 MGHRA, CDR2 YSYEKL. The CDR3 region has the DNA TGCGCCAGCAGCCAAGACCCAGGGATGAACACTGAAGCTTTCTTT. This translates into CASSQDPGMNTEAFF.

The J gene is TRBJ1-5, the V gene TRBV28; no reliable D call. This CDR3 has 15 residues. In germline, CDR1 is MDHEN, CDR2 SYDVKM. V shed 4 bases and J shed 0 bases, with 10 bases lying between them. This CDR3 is CASSSQTDSNQPQHF. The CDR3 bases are TGTGCCAGCAGTTCCCAAACAGATAGCAATCAGCCCCAGCATTTT.

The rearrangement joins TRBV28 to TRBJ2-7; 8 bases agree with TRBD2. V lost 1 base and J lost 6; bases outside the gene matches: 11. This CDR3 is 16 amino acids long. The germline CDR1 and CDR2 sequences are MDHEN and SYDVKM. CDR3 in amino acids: CASSLSGGGRGAEQYF. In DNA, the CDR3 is TGTGCCAGCAGTTTATCGGGCGGGGGGCGCGGGGCCGAGCAGTACTTC.

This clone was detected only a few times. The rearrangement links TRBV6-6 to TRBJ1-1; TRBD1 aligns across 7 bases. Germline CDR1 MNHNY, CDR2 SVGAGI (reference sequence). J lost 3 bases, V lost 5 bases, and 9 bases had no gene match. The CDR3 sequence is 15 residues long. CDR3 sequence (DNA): TGTGCCAGCAGTCGTAGACAGGGTGGGTACACTGAAGCTTTCTTT. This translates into CASSRRQGGYTEAFF.

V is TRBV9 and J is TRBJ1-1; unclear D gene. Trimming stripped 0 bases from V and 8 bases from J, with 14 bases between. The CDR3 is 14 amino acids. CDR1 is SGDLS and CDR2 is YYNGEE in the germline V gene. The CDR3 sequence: CASSVDLGIEEAFF. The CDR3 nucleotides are TGTGCCAGCAGCGTAGACTTGGGAATTGAAGAAGCTTTCTTT.